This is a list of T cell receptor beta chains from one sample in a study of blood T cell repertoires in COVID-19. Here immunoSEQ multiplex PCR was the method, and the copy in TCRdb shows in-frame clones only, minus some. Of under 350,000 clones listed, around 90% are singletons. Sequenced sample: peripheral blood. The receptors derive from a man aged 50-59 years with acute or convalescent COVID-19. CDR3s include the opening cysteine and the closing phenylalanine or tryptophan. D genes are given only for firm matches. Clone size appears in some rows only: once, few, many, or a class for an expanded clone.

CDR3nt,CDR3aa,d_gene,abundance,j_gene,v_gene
TGTGCCAGTAGTATAGATACAGGGCGGACTGAAGCTTTCTTT,CASSIDTGRTEAFF,.,.,TRBJ1-1,TRBV19
TGTGCCAGTAATCGTCGGACAGGGGAGAACACTGAAGCTTTCTTT,CASNRRTGENTEAFF,TRBD1,.,TRBJ1-1,TRBV19
TGTGCCTGGAGTGTACTATTAGGCGACAATGAGCAGTTCTTC,CAWSVLLGDNEQFF,.,.,TRBJ2-1,TRBV30
TGTGCCAGCAGCTCAGCGGCGAGGGTTGCTTTCTTT,CASSSAARVAFF,.,.,TRBJ1-1,TRBV6-2/TRBV6-3
TGTGCCTGGAGTACTCGTAGGGGGTCCGTAATCACAGATACGCAGTATTTT,CAWSTRRGSVITDTQYF,.,.,TRBJ2-3,TRBV30
TGTGCCAGTAGTATACAGGGGAGTGGTGGTCAGCCCCAGCATTTT,CASSIQGSGGQPQHF,.,.,TRBJ1-5,TRBV19
TGCGCCAGCAGGGAACCGGGACAGGGGGAAGGAAAACTGTTTTTT,CASREPGQGEGKLFF,TRBD1,.,TRBJ1-4,TRBV4-1
TGTGCCAGTAGTATAGCTCTAGGTGGCTACACCTTC,CASSIALGGYTF,.,.,TRBJ1-2,TRBV19
TGTGCCAGCAGCTTCGGGACAGTCTATGGCTACACCTTC,CASSFGTVYGYTF,TRBD1,.,TRBJ1-2,TRBV7-9
TGTGCCAGCAGTTACTCGAAGTCTAATCTGAACACTGAAGCTTTCTTT,CASSYSKSNLNTEAFF,.,.,TRBJ1-1,TRBV6-5
TGCGCCAGCAGCTCGGGGAGCACCAACCAAGAGACCCAGTACTTC,CASSSGSTNQETQYF,.,.,TRBJ2-5,TRBV5-1
TGTGCCAGCAGCCGACAGGGGTCCCAAAATCAGCCCCAGCATTTT,CASSRQGSQNQPQHF,TRBD1,.,TRBJ1-5,TRBV5-4
TGTGCCAGTAGTGCACGACGGACAGCTAGTGGCTACACCTTC,CASSARRTASGYTF,.,few,TRBJ1-2,TRBV19
TGTGCCAGCACCCAGGCCGGCCACACTGAAGCTTTCTTT,CASTQAGHTEAFF,.,.,TRBJ1-1,TRBV5-4
TGTGCCAGCAGCCTCGTAGCGGGGGTCTACAATGAGCAGTTCTTC,CASSLVAGVYNEQFF,TRBD2,.,TRBJ2-1,TRBV9
TGTGCCTGGAGTGTGGGACAGGGATGGACCCAGTACTTC,CAWSVGQGWTQYF,TRBD1,.,TRBJ2-5,TRBV30
TGCGCCAGCAGCCAGCGGGAGGGGGCCAGGCCTGAAGCTTTCTTT,CASSQREGARPEAFF,TRBD1,.,TRBJ1-1,TRBV5-1
TGTGCCAGCAGCCCCGGGGTCCTTAGGCATGATGGCTACACCTTC,CASSPGVLRHDGYTF,.,.,TRBJ1-2,TRBV6-5
TGTGCCAGCAGCTTAAATGGGGACAGCTACAATGAGCAGTTCTTC,CASSLNGDSYNEQFF,TRBD1,.,TRBJ2-1,TRBV7-3
TGTGCCAGCAGCCTGGGACAGGGGAACGACGAGCAGTACTTC,CASSLGQGNDEQYF,TRBD1,.,TRBJ2-7,TRBV2
TGTGCCAGCAGCGTAGCAGGGGGCTTTGGCTACACCTTC,CASSVAGGFGYTF,TRBD1,.,TRBJ1-2,TRBV9
TGTGCCAGTAGTAACAGACAGGGGGCTATAGTCATTGGGGTTTCCCCCCCCACAGATACGCAGTATTTT,CASSNRQGAIVIGVSPPTDTQYF,TRBD1,.,TRBJ2-3,TRBV19
TGTGCCAGCAGCCAAGAGGGCGGGGGGATCTACGAGCAGTACTTC,CASSQEGGGIYEQYF,TRBD2,.,TRBJ2-7,TRBV3-1/TRBV3-2
TGTGCCAGCAGCCTTACCTACGAGCAGTACTTC,CASSLTYEQYF,.,.,TRBJ2-7,TRBV5-5
TGTGCCAGCAGTCCCCGGACAGGGAACGGGAATTCACCCCTCCACTTT,CASSPRTGNGNSPLHF,TRBD1,.,TRBJ1-6,TRBV27
TGTGCCAGCAGTCGGGACAGCAACTATGGCTACACCTTC,CASSRDSNYGYTF,TRBD1,.,TRBJ1-2,TRBV2
TGTGCCAGTAGTATAGGAGGGGGCTATGGCTACACCTTC,CASSIGGGYGYTF,.,.,TRBJ1-2,TRBV19
TGTGCCAGCAGCTCCGGCTGGACAGTTTACGAGCAGTACTTC,CASSSGWTVYEQYF,.,.,TRBJ2-7,TRBV11-2
TGTGCCAGCAGCCCCCTTTGGACAGGGCTATATGGCTACACCTTC,CASSPLWTGLYGYTF,TRBD1,once,TRBJ1-2,TRBV3-1/TRBV3-2
TGTGCCAGCAGCCAAGTCGACGGGACTAATGAAAAACTGTTTTTT,CASSQVDGTNEKLFF,.,.,TRBJ1-4,TRBV4-2
TGTGCCAGCAGTGCTTCCGGGACAGGGTGGGAAAACACCATATATTTT,CASSASGTGWENTIYF,TRBD1,few,TRBJ1-3,TRBV6-1
TGTGCCATCAGTGAACAGGGGGTTGGTTCACCCCTCCACTTT,CAISEQGVGSPLHF,TRBD1,.,TRBJ1-6,TRBV10-3
TGTGCCAGCAGCTTCCGGGACAGGGTTGAGCCCCAGCATTTT,CASSFRDRVEPQHF,TRBD1,.,TRBJ1-5,TRBV4-2
TGTGCCAGCAGCCCGGAGGGATATGGCTACACCTTC,CASSPEGYGYTF,.,.,TRBJ1-2,TRBV11-2
TGCGCCAGCAGGATAGGGACAAACAATGAGCAGTTCTTC,CASRIGTNNEQFF,.,.,TRBJ2-1,TRBV5-1
TGTGCCAGCAGTCCCACCGATAGCTATGGCTACACCTTC,CASSPTDSYGYTF,.,.,TRBJ1-2,TRBV27
TGTGCCAGCAGCCAAGATAGATCGCTAGCACTCAATGAGCAGTTCTTC,CASSQDRSLALNEQFF,.,.,TRBJ2-1,TRBV3-1/TRBV3-2
TGTGCCAGCAGCCAATTTAGGGGACAGGGAAACACCGGGGAGCTGTTTTTT,CASSQFRGQGNTGELFF,TRBD1,.,TRBJ2-2,TRBV3-1/TRBV3-2
TGCAGCGTTGGACAGCTTCAAGAGACCCAGTACTTC,CSVGQLQETQYF,.,.,TRBJ2-5,TRBV29-1
TGTGCCAGCTCACCATTTAGAGATTCTACTAGCGGGGGGGCCCAAGAGACCCAGTACTTC,CASSPFRDSTSGGAQETQYF,TRBD2,once,TRBJ2-5,TRBV18
TGTGCCAGCCACTGGGGCTCTGGCACAGATACGCAGTATTTT,CASHWGSGTDTQYF,.,.,TRBJ2-3,TRBV6-5
TGTGCCAGCAGTTTATCCCACATAGGGGAGGACACTGAAGCTTTCTTT,CASSLSHIGEDTEAFF,.,.,TRBJ1-1,TRBV27
TGCGCCAGACCGGGACAGTCCTACAATGAGCAGTTCTTC,CARPGQSYNEQFF,TRBD1,few,TRBJ2-1,TRBV10-1
TGTGCCAGCAGTTACGGTGGGGAGGGCTCCTACAATGAGCAGTTCTTC,CASSYGGEGSYNEQFF,TRBD2,.,TRBJ2-1,TRBV6-2/TRBV6-3
TGTGCCAGCAGCGACGACAGGAACACTGAAGCTTTCTTT,CASSDDRNTEAFF,.,.,TRBJ1-1,TRBV6-5
TGTGCCAGCAGCCGCGGGACAGCAGAGACCCAGTACTTC,CASSRGTAETQYF,.,.,TRBJ2-5,TRBV12-3/TRBV12-4
TGTGCCAGCAGCTTACGGGGTAGCAATCAGCCCCAGCATTTT,CASSLRGSNQPQHF,.,.,TRBJ1-5,TRBV7-2
TGTGCCAGTAGTATAGATGAGGCGGGGCCATACACCGGGGAGCTGTTTTTT,CASSIDEAGPYTGELFF,.,.,TRBJ2-2,TRBV19
TGTGCCATCAGTGAACAGGGTAAGAACACTGAAGCTTTCTTT,CAISEQGKNTEAFF,.,.,TRBJ1-1,TRBV10-3